Listed below are T cell receptor beta chains from one sample, sequenced in a study of persistence of HIV-infected CD4 T cells. These receptors lack a known antigen. Profiled with immunoSEQ multiplex PCR; TCRdb holds only in-frame clones, not every one. The sample records 40,000 to 50,000 clones, around 80% being singletons. The specimen comprised CD4+ T cells sorted from PBMCs after approximately 19-hour stimulation, sampled from a patient who received antiretroviral therapy. These receptor sequences come from an adult man with HIV who was CMV-seropositive. The CDR3 runs from the conserved cysteine through the conserved F or W. D genes are given only for firm matches. Rows give clone size only sometimes, using once, few, many, or a class for an expanded clone.

>TRBJ2-7|-|-|TRBV29-1
TGCAGCGCCTGGTCAGGGCGAGAGTTGGACGAGCAGTACTTC
CSAWSGRELDEQYF
>TRBJ2-3|-|-|TRBV5-1
TGCGCCAGCAGCTGGGCAACAGATGCAGATACGCAGTATTTT
CASSWATDADTQYF
>TRBJ1-3|-|-|TRBV12-3/TRBV12-4
TGCCCTCCGGGTGGCTCTGGAAACACCATATATTTT
CPPGGSGNTIYF
>TRBJ1-2|once|-|TRBV30
TGTGCCTGGAGTGTACGGGGGGGCTATGGCTACACCTTC
CAWSVRGGYGYTF
>TRBJ1-3|few|-|TRBV7-2
TGTGCCAGCACCCCGGGGAACACCATATATTTT
CASTPGNTIYF
>TRBJ1-3|few|-|TRBV3-1/TRBV3-2
TGTGCCAGCAGCCAGAGGGGAAACACCATATATTTT
CASSQRGNTIYF
>TRBJ1-2|-|TRBD1|TRBV19
TGTGCCAGTAGGGGACAGGGTATTGGTTATGGCTACACCTTC
CASRGQGIGYGYTF
>TRBJ1-1|-|-|TRBV6-5
TGTGCCAGCAGTTACCAATCAGGGAACACTGAAGCTTTCTTT
CASSYQSGNTEAFF
>TRBJ1-1|few|-|TRBV6-5
TGTGCCAGCAGATGGACGGTGAACACTGAAGCTTTCTTT
CASRWTVNTEAFF
>TRBJ1-5|-|-|TRBV3-1/TRBV3-2
TGTGCCAGCAGCCAAGAAGGGGGGCTTGGCAATCAGCCCCAGCATTTT
CASSQEGGLGNQPQHF
>TRBJ2-1|-|-|TRBV21-1
TGTGCCAGCAGCCCTTCCCCGCGGCAGGGAGACAATGAGCAGTTCTTC
CASSPSPRQGDNEQFF
>TRBJ2-5|-|TRBD1|TRBV2
TGTGCCAGCAGTGGCCCTGGGACAGGGAGGGAGACCCAGTACTTC
CASSGPGTGRETQYF
>TRBJ2-5|-|TRBD2|TRBV5-5
TGTGCCAGCTACGAAAGCGGGAGGCGGTCGGAGACCCAGTACTTC
CASYESGRRSETQYF
>TRBJ1-3|-|-|TRBV6-5
TGTGCCAGCAGCCAAAACGGGGGTGGAAACACCATATATTTT
CASSQNGGGNTIYF
>TRBJ1-1|-|-|TRBV28
TGTGCCAGCAGTAGGCGGACTCAGAACACTGAAGCTTTCTTT
CASSRRTQNTEAFF
>TRBJ2-1|-|-|TRBV15
TGTGCCACCAGCAGCCTTGCCTACAATGAGCAGTTCTTC
CATSSLAYNEQFF
>TRBJ2-2|few|TRBD2|TRBV6-1
TGTGCCAGCAGTGCAAAGTTGGGGGGACTAGCGAACACCGGGGAGCTGTTTTTT
CASSAKLGGLANTGELFF